Included here is one T cell receptor (beta chain) sequence, with context. Its antigen remains unidentified. The data stem from a study of CXCR3-negative and CXCR3-positive naive CD8 T cells. Study-level findings and limits: Higher TRB CDR3 hydrophobicity marked CXCR3-positive naive cells relative to CXCR3-negative naive cells. Diversity ran similarly high across both naive subsets but far lower in memory CD8+ cells.

This CDR3 spans 14 amino acids. The germline V gene encodes CDR1 DFQATT and CDR2 SNEGSKA (reference sequence). With UMI labels, 5' RACE was used to prepare the TRB cDNA libraries. Each CDR3 protein gets one entry in TCRdb, which reprocessed the 5' RACE reads and gives no DNA. The table for this sample gives fewer than 90,000 distinct CDR3 sequences. The chain is built from TRBV20-1 and TRBJ2-7; TCRdb designates TRBD1, a call that cannot be tested without DNA. This sequence was found in a human donor in good health. Some clones in this sample may be carry-over from other donors' samples. Sequencing was carried out using naive CXCR3+ CD8+ T cells from blood. Subset given: CD45RO-CCR7+CD27+CD95- naive CD8+ T cells expressing CXCR3 (TNR3+). CDR3 loop: CSAIALGETYEQYF.